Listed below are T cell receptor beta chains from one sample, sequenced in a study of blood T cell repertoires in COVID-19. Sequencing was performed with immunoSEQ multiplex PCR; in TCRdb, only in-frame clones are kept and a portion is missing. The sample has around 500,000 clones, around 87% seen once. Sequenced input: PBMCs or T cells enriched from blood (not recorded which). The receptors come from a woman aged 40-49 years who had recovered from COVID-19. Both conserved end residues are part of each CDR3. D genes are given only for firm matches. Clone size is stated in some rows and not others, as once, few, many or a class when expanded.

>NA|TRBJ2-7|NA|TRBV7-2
CASSLRPSEQYF
TGTGCCAGCAGCTTACGTCCGAGTGAGCAGTACTTC
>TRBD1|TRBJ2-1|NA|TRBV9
CASSVGQGAYEQFF
TGTGCCAGCAGCGTAGGCCAGGGGGCCTATGAGCAGTTCTTC
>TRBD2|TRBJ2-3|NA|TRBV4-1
CASSRLSGVGAGASTDTQYF
TGCGCCAGCAGCCGATTAAGTGGGGTGGGAGCGGGAGCTAGCACAGATACGCAGTATTTT
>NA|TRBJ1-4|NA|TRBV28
CACTPLGRNEKLFF
TGTGCCTGCACCCCCCTGGGGAGAAATGAAAAACTGTTTTTT
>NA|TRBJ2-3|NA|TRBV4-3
CASSPYYTDTQYF
TGCGCCAGCAGCCCCTACTACACAGATACGCAGTATTTT
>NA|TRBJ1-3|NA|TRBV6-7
CASSYAGSYSGNTIYF
TGTGCCAGCAGTTACGCCGGTTCATACTCTGGAAACACCATATATTTT
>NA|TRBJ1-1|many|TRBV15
CATRSEAQGWVEAFF
TGTGCCACCAGAAGTGAGGCCCAGGGGTGGGTGGAAGCTTTCTTT
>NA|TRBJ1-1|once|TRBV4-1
CASSQVAVNTEAFF
TGCGCCAGCAGCCAAGTGGCGGTGAACACTGAAGCTTTCTTT
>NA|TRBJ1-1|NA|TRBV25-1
CASSDRVERGGTEAFF
TGTGCCAGCAGTGACAGGGTTGAGAGGGGGGGCACTGAAGCTTTCTTT
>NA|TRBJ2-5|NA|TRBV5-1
CASSLGRAEETQYF
TGCGCCAGCAGCTTGGGCAGGGCAGAAGAGACCCAGTACTTC
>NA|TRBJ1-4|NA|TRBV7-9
CASGPRTDPEKLFF
TGTGCCAGCGGACCCAGGACAGACCCAGAAAAACTGTTTTTT
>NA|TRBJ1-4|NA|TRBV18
CASSPGASTNEKLFF
TGTGCCAGCTCACCAGGGGCCTCAACTAATGAAAAACTGTTTTTT
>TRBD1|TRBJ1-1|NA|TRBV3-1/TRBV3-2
CASSGQGADTEAFF
TGTGCCAGCAGCGGACAGGGGGCCGACACTGAAGCTTTCTTT
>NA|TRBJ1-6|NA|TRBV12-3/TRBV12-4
CASSPRGSSLHF
TGTGCCAGCAGCCCCAGGGGATCTTCCCTCCACTTT
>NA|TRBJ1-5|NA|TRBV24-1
CATSPGNSNQPQHF
TGTGCCACCTCACCGGGAAATAGCAATCAGCCCCAGCATTTT
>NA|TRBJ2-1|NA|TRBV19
CASSILARAFSYNEQFF
TGTGCCAGTAGTATTTTAGCGCGTGCCTTTTCCTACAATGAGCAGTTCTTC
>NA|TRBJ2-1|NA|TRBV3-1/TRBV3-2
CASSRVSYNEQFF
TGTGCCAGCAGCCGAGTCTCCTACAATGAGCAGTTCTTC
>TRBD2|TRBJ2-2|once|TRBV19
CASRGLAGWRTGELFF
TGTGCCAGTAGAGGACTAGCGGGGTGGCGCACCGGGGAGCTGTTTTTT
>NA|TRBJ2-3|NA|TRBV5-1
CASSFLLLASGTDTQYF
TGCGCCAGCAGCTTTCTACTCCTAGCTAGCGGCACAGATACGCAGTATTTT
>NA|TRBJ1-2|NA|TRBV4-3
CASSPFDKAEYGYTF
TGCGCCAGCAGCCCCTTCGACAAAGCTGAATATGGCTACACCTTC
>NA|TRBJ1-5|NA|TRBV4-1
CASSPDTFKSNQPQHF
TGCGCCAGCAGCCCCGATACATTTAAGAGCAATCAGCCCCAGCATTTT
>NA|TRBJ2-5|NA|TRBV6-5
CASTMGQHQETQYF
TGTGCCAGCACCATGGGACAACACCAAGAGACCCAGTACTTC
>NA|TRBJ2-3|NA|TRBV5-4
CASSLAGSDTDTQYF
TGTGCCAGCAGCTTGGCAGGGTCTGACACAGATACGCAGTATTTT
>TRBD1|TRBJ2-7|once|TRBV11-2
CASSSGFRGPSKGEQYF
TGTGCCAGCAGCTCTGGTTTTAGGGGGCCTTCAAAGGGGGAGCAGTACTTC
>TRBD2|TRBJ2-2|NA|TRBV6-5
CASTRTSGNTGELFF
TGTGCCAGCACCAGGACTAGCGGAAACACCGGGGAGCTGTTTTTT
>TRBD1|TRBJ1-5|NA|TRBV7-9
CASSSSRRTGKDQPQHF
TGTGCCAGCAGTTCCTCAAGGCGGACAGGAAAGGACCAGCCCCAGCATTTT
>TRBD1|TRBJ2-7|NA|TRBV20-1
CSASLTGTAYEQYF
TGCAGTGCTAGTCTCACCGGGACAGCCTACGAGCAGTACTTC
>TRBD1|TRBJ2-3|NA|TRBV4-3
CASSPQGPSTDTQYF
TGCGCCAGCAGCCCACAGGGGCCCAGCACAGATACGCAGTATTTT
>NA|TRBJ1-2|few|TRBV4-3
CASSQDYPSGYDGYTF
TGCGCCAGCAGCCAAGATTATCCTTCGGGTTATGATGGCTACACCTTC
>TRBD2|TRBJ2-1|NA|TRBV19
CASSISPSGGPYNEQFF
TGTGCCAGTAGTATCTCCCCTAGCGGGGGCCCCTACAATGAGCAGTTCTTC
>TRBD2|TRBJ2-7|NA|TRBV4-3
CASSQGGLAGHEQYF
TGCGCCAGCAGCCAAGGCGGACTAGCGGGACACGAGCAGTACTTC
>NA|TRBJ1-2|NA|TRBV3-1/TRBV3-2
CASSQDLGWGAVYGYTF
TGTGCCAGCAGCCAAGATCTGGGGTGGGGAGCTGTCTATGGCTACACCTTC
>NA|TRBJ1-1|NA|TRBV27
CASSQNKNKAFF
TGTGCCAGCAGTCAAAACAAGAATAAAGCTTTCTTT
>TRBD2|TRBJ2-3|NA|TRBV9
CASSASSGSSDTQYF
TGTGCCAGCAGCGCCTCTAGCGGTTCGTCAGATACGCAGTATTTT
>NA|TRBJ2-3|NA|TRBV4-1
CASNLRAGSSTDTQYF
TGCGCCAGCAACCTCAGGGCTGGATCTAGCACAGATACGCAGTATTTT
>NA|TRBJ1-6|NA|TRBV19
CASSAGQSGGPLHF
TGTGCCAGTAGTGCCGGACAGAGCGGAGGACCCCTCCACTTT
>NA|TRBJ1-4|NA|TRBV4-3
CASSQVQGTPNEKLFF
TGCGCCAGCAGCCAAGTCCAGGGGACACCTAATGAAAAACTGTTTTTT
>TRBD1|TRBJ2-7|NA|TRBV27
CASSLVGTGVAYEQYF
TGTGCCAGCAGTTTAGTTGGGACAGGGGTGGCCTACGAGCAGTACTTC
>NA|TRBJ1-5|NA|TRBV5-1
CASSLGAGTHQPQHF
TGCGCCAGCAGCTTGGGGGCAGGAACCCATCAGCCCCAGCATTTT
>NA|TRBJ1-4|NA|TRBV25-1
CASSSAGVGEKLFF
TGTGCCAGCAGTTCGGCGGGCGTTGGAGAAAAACTGTTTTTT
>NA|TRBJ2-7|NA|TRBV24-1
CATSDGSTYRSSYEQYF
TGTGCCACCAGTGATGGTAGTACCTACCGGAGCTCCTACGAGCAGTACTTC
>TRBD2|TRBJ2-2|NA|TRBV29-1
CSVAGLAGGPSNTGELFF
TGCAGCGTTGCAGGTCTAGCGGGAGGGCCGTCGAACACCGGGGAGCTGTTTTTT
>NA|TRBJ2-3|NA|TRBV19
CASSIRDTTDTQYF
TGTGCCAGTAGTATACGGGACACCACAGATACGCAGTATTTT
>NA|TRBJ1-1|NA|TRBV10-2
CATVLNTEAFF
TGCGCCACTGTGTTGAACACTGAAGCTTTCTTT
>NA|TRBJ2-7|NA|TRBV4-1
CASSQVLASSSYEQYF
TGCGCCAGCAGCCAAGTCTTAGCGTCAAGCTCCTACGAGCAGTACTTC
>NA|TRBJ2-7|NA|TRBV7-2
CASARGGSTYEQYF
TGTGCCAGCGCCCGCGGTGGGAGCACCTACGAGCAGTACTTC
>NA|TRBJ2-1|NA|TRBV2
CASRQGSGSYNEQFF
TGTGCCAGCAGACAGGGTAGTGGCTCCTACAATGAGCAGTTCTTC
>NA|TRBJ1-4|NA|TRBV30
CAWRRQDATNEKLFF
TGTGCCTGGAGACGACAGGATGCAACTAATGAAAAACTGTTTTTT
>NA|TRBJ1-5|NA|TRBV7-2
CASSKRQGNQPQHF
TGTGCCAGCAGCAAGCGACAGGGCAATCAGCCCCAGCATTTT
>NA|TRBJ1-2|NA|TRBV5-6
CASSLDRIYGYTF
TGTGCCAGCAGCTTGGACAGGATCTATGGCTACACCTTC
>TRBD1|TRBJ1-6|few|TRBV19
CASSIRTGGELYNSPLHF
TGTGCCAGTAGTATACGGACAGGGGGCGAATTGTATAATTCACCCCTCCACTTT